Listed below are T cell receptor beta chains from one sample, sequenced in a study of regulatory T cells in long-lasting Graves disease. TCRdb analysed the multiplex PCR reads with MiXCR anew, one entry per CDR3 protein. The table has 350,000 to 550,000 distinct CDR3 sequences, approximately 15% seen once; the top ten hold approximately 16%. Separately, the same data were catalogued under a study of T cells in Graves' hyperthyroidism and ophthalmopathy.

Material: peripheral blood mononuclear cells (PBMCs), obtained at new diagnosis, from a patient treated with antithyroid drugs. These receptors all come from a woman in her thirties with Graves disease. Each CDR3 is given with its conserved first and last residue. The D gene is left open where the match is weak. Clone size is given for some rows only: seen once, a few or many times, or a class if the clone is expanded.

v_call	d_call	j_call	clone_size	cdr3_nt	cdr3_aa
TRBV6-1	TRBD2	TRBJ2-5	many	TGTGCCAGTGTAGCGGGAGGGCCCGTGGAAGAGACCCAGTACTTC	CASVAGGPVEETQYF
TRBV18	.	TRBJ2-7	few	TGTGCCAGCTCACCAACGGGGACCGGGGACTACGAGCAGTACTTC	CASSPTGTGDYEQYF
TRBV5-8	.	TRBJ1-5	few	TGTGCCAGCAGCTCATTCCGGGGGGGCGGCAATCAGCCCCAGCATTTT	CASSSFRGGGNQPQHF
TRBV3-1	TRBD1	TRBJ1-1	.	TGTGCCAGCAGCCCTCCCCGGGACAGGAACACTGAAGCTTTCTTT	CASSPPRDRNTEAFF
TRBV6-1	TRBD2	TRBJ2-5	many	TGTGCCAGCAGGGATCTAGCGGGAGGGCCGGAGGGGACCCAGTACTTC	CASRDLAGGPEGTQYF
TRBV9	TRBD1	TRBJ2-1	few	TGTGCCAGCAGCGTGGGACAGGGGGCTTCATATGAGCAGTTCTTC	CASSVGQGASYEQFF
TRBV29-1	TRBD1	TRBJ1-1	.	TGCAGCGTTAAACCAGGACAGGCAGAAGCTCTCTTT	CSVKPGQAEALF
TRBV24-1	.	TRBJ2-2	few	TGTGCCACCAAGGAGAAGGACACCGGGGAGCTGTTTTTT	CATKEKDTGELFF
TRBV7-8	.	TRBJ2-7	many	TGTGCCAGCACCACTCTAGTCAGCGGCCTCGAGCAGTACTTC	CASTTLVSGLEQYF
TRBV30	.	TRBJ1-4	many	TGTGCCTGGAGTTCCGGGACACTGAATGAAAAACTGTTTTTT	CAWSSGTLNEKLFF
TRBV12-3/TRBV12-4	.	TRBJ1-1	many	TGTGCCAGCAGTTTAGTAGGAGACCCGAACACTGAAGCTTTCTTT	CASSLVGDPNTEAFF
TRBV12-3/TRBV12-4	TRBD1	TRBJ2-7	many	TGTGCCAGCAGTTTACCCACTCGACAGGGGGCGTCCTACGAGCAGTACTTC	CASSLPTRQGASYEQYF
TRBV6-1	.	TRBJ1-2	.	TGTGCCAGCAGCCCCGGACTGGGGTTGAACTATGGCTACACCTTC	CASSPGLGLNYGYTF
TRBV28	TRBD1	TRBJ1-2	many	TGTGCCAGCAGTTTGGCGACTCCGGGACAGGACAACTATGGCTACACCTTC	CASSLATPGQDNYGYTF
TRBV24-1	.	TRBJ1-1	many	TGTGCCACCAGTGATTTCGCGGGGATCGAAGCTTTCTTT	CATSDFAGIEAFF
TRBV10-3	.	TRBJ2-1	few	TGTGCCACGGGCGCGGGTAATCGTGAGCAGTTCTTC	CATGAGNREQFF
TRBV6-5	.	TRBJ2-7	many	TGTGCCAGCAGTTACCGAGATACGTTCTACGAGCAGTACTTC	CASSYRDTFYEQYF
TRBV7-7	.	TRBJ2-2	.	TGTGCTAGCAGCTTAACCGGGACACCGTTTTCCGGGGAGCTGTTTTTT	CASSLTGTPFSGELFF
TRBV20-1	.	TRBJ2-5	few	TGCAGTGCTATGGTGTTCCAAGAGACCCAGTACTTC	CSAMVFQETQYF
TRBV29-1	TRBD1	TRBJ1-1	few	TGCAGCGCTAAACTGACAGGGGCTGGGTCTGAAGCTTTCTTT	CSAKLTGAGSEAFF
TRBV4-1	.	TRBJ1-1	many	TGCGCCAGCAGCCCACGGGGGGTCGAACGCACTGAAGCTTTCTTT	CASSPRGVERTEAFF
TRBV7-8	TRBD2	TRBJ2-7	.	TGTGCCAGCAGCTTAGGGGGGGGGTTCGGACGCTCCTACGAGCAGTACTTC	CASSLGGGFGRSYEQYF
TRBV2	TRBD2	TRBJ2-2	many	TGTGCCAGCGGAGGATTTACCGGGACTAGCGGGAGGCTGAACACCGGGGAGCTGTTTTTT	CASGGFTGTSGRLNTGELFF
TRBV2	TRBD1	TRBJ1-2	few	TGTGCCAGCAGATCGGACAGGGTCTATGGCTACACCTTC	CASRSDRVYGYTF
TRBV11-2	.	TRBJ1-6	few	TGTGCCAGCAGCTTAAGCCCCGATTCACCCCTCCACTTT	CASSLSPDSPLHF
TRBV7-3	TRBD2	TRBJ2-1	.	TGTGCCAGCAGCGAAGCTAGCGGAATGTACAATGAGCAGTTCTTC	CASSEASGMYNEQFF
TRBV27	.	TRBJ2-1	many	TGTGCCAGCAGTTTAGGTGTAGCCCAGTTCTTC	CASSLGVAQFF
TRBV4-2	.	TRBJ2-7	many	TGTGCCAGCAGCCAAGAAGGGACCGTTTACGAGCAGTACTTC	CASSQEGTVYEQYF
TRBV7-9	TRBD2	TRBJ2-1	many	TGTGCCAGCAGTATTGGGACTAGCGTTACTGAGCAGTTCTTC	CASSIGTSVTEQFF
TRBV2	.	TRBJ2-7	few	TGTGCCAGCAGCTTGGGAGCGGCAGGGACCTACGAGCAGTACTTC	CASSLGAAGTYEQYF
TRBV19	.	TRBJ1-1	many	TGTGCCAGTAGCAAGAGCATGAACACTGAAGCTTTCTTT	CASSKSMNTEAFF
TRBV28	.	TRBJ2-7	many	TGTGCCAGCAGTTTTGGGGCCTCAGCCTACGAGCAGTACTTC	CASSFGASAYEQYF
TRBV19	TRBD1	TRBJ1-1	few	TGTGCCAGTAGTATTTGGACAGGGTCGGGAACTGAAGCTTTCTTT	CASSIWTGSGTEAFF
TRBV19	.	TRBJ2-4	.	TGTGCCAGTAGTCAGGGGGGCGCGGCCAAAAACATTCAGTACTTC	CASSQGGAAKNIQYF
TRBV29-1	.	TRBJ1-2	many	TGCAGCGTTACCGGGACGGCCGGAGAGGGCTACACCTTC	CSVTGTAGEGYTF
TRBV15	.	TRBJ1-1	.	TGTGCCACCGCCAGCCCGCCCCTGGACACTGAAGCTTTCTTT	CATASPPLDTEAFF
TRBV11-2	TRBD1	TRBJ2-7	.	TGTGCCAGCAGCTTAGATTGGGACAGGTACGAGCAGTACTTC	CASSLDWDRYEQYF
TRBV6-1	.	TRBJ2-5	few	TGTGCCAGCAGGGCAGTTGGGGCGGAGGAGACCCAGTACTTC	CASRAVGAEETQYF
TRBV11-2	TRBD2	TRBJ2-1	.	TGTGCCAGCAGCCGAACCGGACTAGCGGGGTCAAATGAGCAGTTCTTC	CASSRTGLAGSNEQFF
TRBV18	TRBD1	TRBJ1-4	.	TGTGCCAGCTCACCGGAGGGGGCGCGGACTAATGAAAAACTGTTTTTT	CASSPEGARTNEKLFF
TRBV7-9	.	TRBJ1-1	.	TGTGCCAGCAGCTTAGACACGAGCACTGAAGCTTTCTTT	CASSLDTSTEAFF
TRBV19	TRBD1	TRBJ1-2	.	TGTGCCAGTAGTATAGATATAGTCGACAGGGTATCTGGCTACACCTTC	CASSIDIVDRVSGYTF
TRBV20-1	.	TRBJ2-1	many	TGCAGTGCTAGAGATGGGCGGGCGGTGAGCTCCTACAATGAGCAGTTCTTC	CSARDGRAVSSYNEQFF